This T cell receptor beta chain was retrieved from a study of T-cell reconstitution after alpha-beta-depleted transplantation in children. Unique molecular identifiers featured in how the TCRbeta library was prepared. Each CDR3 protein gets one entry after TCRdb re-called the PCR reads with MiXCR. Of approximately 350,000 distinct CDR3 sequences in the sample, around a tenth were seen once. The germline V gene encodes CDR1 SGHRS and CDR2 YFSETQ. This CDR3 has 16 amino acids. The J segment lost 2 bases and the V segment lost 1 base, leaving 7 bases of the junction unmatched. The TCR originated in a human donor who donated a stem cell graft to a child with acute lymphoblastic leukemia. This chain connects TRBV5-1 to TRBJ2-5, with TRBD1 identical over 8 bases. The source material was PBMCs from the stem cell graft donor, sampled from the stem cell graft. The DNA of the CDR3 is TGCGCCAGCAGCTTGTGGGCCAGGGGGCAACAAGAGACCCAGTACTTC. Translated, it gives CASSLWARGQQETQYF.